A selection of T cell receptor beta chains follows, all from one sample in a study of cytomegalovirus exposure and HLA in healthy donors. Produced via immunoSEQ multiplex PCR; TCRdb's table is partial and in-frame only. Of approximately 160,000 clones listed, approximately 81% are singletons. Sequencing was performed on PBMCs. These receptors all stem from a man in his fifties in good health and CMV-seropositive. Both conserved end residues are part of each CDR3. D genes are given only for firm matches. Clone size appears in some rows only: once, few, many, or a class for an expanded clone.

DNA: TGTGCCAGCAGTTTTAGTCTAGGAGGTGGGCAAGAGACCCAGTACTTC; CDR3: CASSFSLGGGQETQYF; size: .; D: .; J: TRBJ2-5; V: TRBV28
DNA: TGTGCCAGCAGCCTACAGTGGGGGCCCACAGATACGCAGTATTTT; CDR3: CASSLQWGPTDTQYF; size: .; D: .; J: TRBJ2-3; V: TRBV6-1
DNA: TGCGCCAGCAGCCCATATAAAGACAGGACCCACAATGAGCAGTTCTTC; CDR3: CASSPYKDRTHNEQFF; size: .; D: .; J: TRBJ2-1; V: TRBV4-1
DNA: TGTGCCAGCAGTGAATCGCGTTCCACCTACAATGAGCAGTTCTTC; CDR3: CASSESRSTYNEQFF; size: few; D: .; J: TRBJ2-1; V: TRBV6-4
DNA: TGTGCCAGCAGCCACGCCCCGACTAGCGGGAGGTACAATGAGCAGTTCTTC; CDR3: CASSHAPTSGRYNEQFF; size: few; D: TRBD2; J: TRBJ2-1; V: TRBV11-3
DNA: TGCGCCAGCAGCCAGAAATGGGGAGGGGACATGAACACTGAAGCTTTCTTT; CDR3: CASSQKWGGDMNTEAFF; size: .; D: .; J: TRBJ1-1; V: TRBV4-1
DNA: TGTGCCAGCAGCAAGGGGGCCGCGCGCGCGACCTACGAGCAGTACTTC; CDR3: CASSKGAARATYEQYF; size: .; D: TRBD1; J: TRBJ2-7; V: TRBV5-6
DNA: TGTGCCAGTAGCGGGACAGGGGCCTTCCACGGCTATGGCTACACCTTC; CDR3: CASSGTGAFHGYGYTF; size: .; D: TRBD1; J: TRBJ1-2; V: TRBV19
DNA: TGTGCCAGTAGTATAGACAGGGGCACTGAAGCTTTCTTT; CDR3: CASSIDRGTEAFF; size: .; D: .; J: TRBJ1-1; V: TRBV19
DNA: TGCGCCAGCAGCCAAGGGACAGTCACTCAGCCCCAGCATTTT; CDR3: CASSQGTVTQPQHF; size: few; D: .; J: TRBJ1-5; V: TRBV4-1
DNA: TGTGCCAGCAGTTTTACAGGGAAAGTCAATGAGCAGTTCTTC; CDR3: CASSFTGKVNEQFF; size: few; D: .; J: TRBJ2-1; V: TRBV6-5
DNA: TGCAGCGCTGAGGTAATGAGCGGGGAGCTGTTTTTT; CDR3: CSAEVMSGELFF; size: .; D: .; J: TRBJ2-2; V: TRBV29-1
DNA: TGCAGCGTGCGGGACTCGAGGGGGAACACTGAAGCTTTCTTT; CDR3: CSVRDSRGNTEAFF; size: .; D: .; J: TRBJ1-1; V: TRBV29-1
DNA: TGTGCCAGCAGCCCCCTGGAAGCGGGGAACACTGAAGCTTTCTTT; CDR3: CASSPLEAGNTEAFF; size: .; D: .; J: TRBJ1-1; V: TRBV7-2
DNA: TGTGCCAGCAGTTCGGTGCCCTCGGGCCGACTAGCGGGACTCAACGAGCAGTACTTC; CDR3: CASSSVPSGRLAGLNEQYF; size: .; D: TRBD2; J: TRBJ2-7; V: TRBV28
DNA: TGTGCCAGCAGTGAGCCAATACTCCCGACTAATGAAAAACTGTTTTTT; CDR3: CASSEPILPTNEKLFF; size: .; D: .; J: TRBJ1-4; V: TRBV6-1
DNA: TGTGCCAGCAGTGGGTCACAAAACTACGAGCAGTACTTC; CDR3: CASSGSQNYEQYF; size: .; D: .; J: TRBJ2-7; V: TRBV2
DNA: TGTGCCTGGACAGGCTCCTATAATTCACCCCTCCACTTT; CDR3: CAWTGSYNSPLHF; size: .; D: .; J: TRBJ1-6; V: TRBV30
DNA: TGTGCCAGCCAGGGGGAGGCTGAAGCTTTCTTT; CDR3: CASQGEAEAFF; size: .; D: TRBD1; J: TRBJ1-1; V: TRBV18
DNA: TGTGCCAGCAGTCCGGGGGAGCGGAGCGGGGACTTC; CDR3: CASSPGERSGDF; size: .; D: TRBD2; J: TRBJ2-5; V: TRBV7-9
DNA: .; CDR3: CASSSSGGGPNEQYF; size: once; D: .; J: TRBJ2-7; V: TRBV28
DNA: TGTGCCAGCAGGGATGACAGCTACGAGCAGTACTTC; CDR3: CASRDDSYEQYF; size: few; D: .; J: TRBJ2-7; V: TRBV2
DNA: TGTGCCAGCAGTTTTGGGAGGGTCAAGAACTATGGCTACACCTTC; CDR3: CASSFGRVKNYGYTF; size: .; D: .; J: TRBJ1-2; V: TRBV6-5
DNA: TGCGCCAGCAGCTTACCGGAAGAGACCCAGTACTTC; CDR3: CASSLPEETQYF; size: once; D: .; J: TRBJ2-5; V: TRBV5-1
DNA: TGTGCCAGCAGCTTACTGGCACCTGGAAACACCATATATTTT; CDR3: CASSLLAPGNTIYF; size: .; D: .; J: TRBJ1-3; V: TRBV13
DNA: TGTGCCAGCAGTTACGATGGACAGGGGGCGGAATGGGTAAAAGCTTTCTTT; CDR3: CASSYDGQGAEWVKAFF; size: .; D: TRBD1; J: TRBJ1-1; V: TRBV28
DNA: TGTGCCAGCAGCGTCGGGGGGGCCGGAGAGCAGTACTTC; CDR3: CASSVGGAGEQYF; size: .; D: TRBD2; J: TRBJ2-7; V: TRBV9
DNA: TGTGCCAGCAGCCCCCGGGGGGGGCGCGGGGGTGAAAAACTGTTTTTT; CDR3: CASSPRGGRGGEKLFF; size: .; D: .; J: TRBJ1-4; V: TRBV7-9
DNA: TGCGCCAGCAGCTTGGGGACAGGGGGCGGTGAAAAACTGTTTTTT; CDR3: CASSLGTGGGEKLFF; size: .; D: TRBD1; J: TRBJ1-4; V: TRBV5-1
DNA: TGCGCCAGCAGCTTGGTGTCAGGGGGCGCCGGAAACACCATATATTTT; CDR3: CASSLVSGGAGNTIYF; size: .; D: TRBD1; J: TRBJ1-3; V: TRBV5-1
DNA: TGTGCCAGCATAGCGGATTCCTCGGGCACTGAAGCTTTCTTT; CDR3: CASIADSSGTEAFF; size: once; D: .; J: TRBJ1-1; V: TRBV7-3
DNA: TGTGCCAGCAGTTTAACAGGGCGGGCGGAGACCCAGTACTTC; CDR3: CASSLTGRAETQYF; size: .; D: .; J: TRBJ2-5; V: TRBV28
DNA: TGTGCCAGCAGCCGGGGCGGGAGCTACTCGGGTGAGCAGTTCTTC; CDR3: CASSRGGSYSGEQFF; size: .; D: TRBD2; J: TRBJ2-1; V: TRBV9
DNA: TGTGCCAGCAGTGGGACAGGGGGGAGGATTGGCACTGAAGCTTTCTTT; CDR3: CASSGTGGRIGTEAFF; size: .; D: TRBD1; J: TRBJ1-1; V: TRBV2
DNA: TGTGCCAGCAAGGGGGACAGGGCCTTTAATTCACCCCTCCACTTT; CDR3: CASKGDRAFNSPLHF; size: .; D: TRBD1; J: TRBJ1-6; V: TRBV6-5
DNA: TGTGCCAGCAGCTTGCAGAACTATGGCTACACCTTC; CDR3: CASSLQNYGYTF; size: .; D: .; J: TRBJ1-2; V: TRBV11-2
DNA: TGTGCCAGCAGGGGGGCGGGGGCCTCCTACGAGCAGTACTTC; CDR3: CASRGAGASYEQYF; size: .; D: .; J: TRBJ2-7; V: TRBV2
DNA: TGTGCCAGCAGCCATGGACAGGCAGGGGCCTACGAGCAGTACTTC; CDR3: CASSHGQAGAYEQYF; size: .; D: TRBD1; J: TRBJ2-7; V: TRBV7-9
DNA: TGTGCCAGCAGCTTAGGTGTAGGGGACAGTGGCTACACCTTC; CDR3: CASSLGVGDSGYTF; size: .; D: TRBD1; J: TRBJ1-2; V: TRBV7-3
DNA: TGTGCCAGCAGCTCGTCCTACGAGCAGTACTTC; CDR3: CASSSSYEQYF; size: .; D: .; J: TRBJ2-7; V: TRBV5-5
DNA: TGTGCCAGTGGGAGGACTGAAGCTTTCTTT; CDR3: CASGRTEAFF; size: .; D: .; J: TRBJ1-1; V: TRBV19
DNA: TGTGCCAGCAGCTTAACTTCCGGGGGAGCCGGCGGGGAGCTGTTTTTT; CDR3: CASSLTSGGAGGELFF; size: .; D: .; J: TRBJ2-2; V: TRBV7-9
DNA: TGTGCCAGCAGTGGGACAGGGGGGTGGGTCCAGTACTTC; CDR3: CASSGTGGWVQYF; size: .; D: TRBD1; J: TRBJ2-7; V: TRBV28
DNA: TGTGCCTGGAGTGTAGGCGGGACCTCTTACGAGCAGTACTTC; CDR3: CAWSVGGTSYEQYF; size: few; D: .; J: TRBJ2-7; V: TRBV30
DNA: TGTGCCAGCACTTCCGGGACACTGGGTTACGGTGAGCAGTTCTTC; CDR3: CASTSGTLGYGEQFF; size: .; D: .; J: TRBJ2-1; V: TRBV27
DNA: TGTGCCAGTACCATCATGGGACAGGAGGGCTTC; CDR3: CASTIMGQEGF; size: few; D: TRBD1; J: TRBJ2-7; V: TRBV19
DNA: TGTGCCAGCAGTGAATCAGCGGGAGCTGGGGAAAAACTGTTTTTT; CDR3: CASSESAGAGEKLFF; size: .; D: .; J: TRBJ1-4; V: TRBV25-1
DNA: TGTGCCAGCCTAAGTTTTAGTGGGGGGGCAGGAGAAGCTTTCTTT; CDR3: CASLSFSGGAGEAFF; size: .; D: .; J: TRBJ1-1; V: TRBV28
DNA: TGTGCCAGAGAGTCCGAGGGTGATCAAGATACGCAGTATTTT; CDR3: CARESEGDQDTQYF; size: .; D: .; J: TRBJ2-3; V: TRBV5-3
DNA: TGTGCCAGCAGGGAATCTTGGTCGAGGCAGCCCCAGCATTTT; CDR3: CASRESWSRQPQHF; size: .; D: .; J: TRBJ1-5; V: TRBV28
DNA: TGTGCCAGTAGTCTCGACAGGGGGGATTCACCCCTCCACTTT; CDR3: CASSLDRGDSPLHF; size: once; D: TRBD1; J: TRBJ1-6; V: TRBV19
DNA: TGTGCCAGCAGTTATTCTCTACAGGGCGAAGGGGGTGGCTACACCTTC; CDR3: CASSYSLQGEGGGYTF; size: .; D: .; J: TRBJ1-2; V: TRBV6-6
DNA: TGTGCCAGCACCTCGAACAGGAGCCCCTACGAGCAGTACTTC; CDR3: CASTSNRSPYEQYF; size: .; D: .; J: TRBJ2-7; V: TRBV28